The 11 T cell receptor beta chains given below trace back to one sample, sequenced in a study of shared clonotypes between healthy human individuals. Produced via immunoSEQ multiplex PCR; TCRdb's table is partial and in-frame only. The sample includes more than 1 million clones, around 78% seen only once; the top ten take 0.5% to 0.6%. Sequences were obtained from memory CD4+ T cells from PBMCs. Subset specified: CD45RA-negative fraction. The receptor source for this set is a man between 18 and 29 years old in good health. Some clones in this sample may be carry-over from other donors' samples.

The rearrangement joins TRBV10-3 to TRBJ2-5; the match to TRBD2 covers 12 bases. The ends lost 5 bases at V and 4 bases at J; junction bases unmatched: 2. The CDR3 runs 14 residues. Germline CDR1 ENHRY, CDR2 SYGVKD. The CDR3 nucleotides are TGTGCCATCAGTTCGGGACTAGCGGGAGAGACCCAGTACTTC. It encodes CAISSGLAGETQYF.

This clone appeared a single time. This likely stems from a read error, as it lies one base from a far larger clone. The rearrangement links TRBV2 to TRBJ1-1, with 9 bases that match TRBD1. The length of the CDR3 is 13 residues. Germline CDR1 and CDR2: SNHLY and FYNNEI. The V segment lost 6 bases and the J segment 3 bases; nucleotides outside the gene matches: 2. The CDR3 is CASRGQGYTEAFF. CDR3 DNA: TGTGCCAGCAGAGGACAGGGGTACACTGAAGCTTTCTTT.

The chain joins TRBV6-6 to TRBJ2-1; 10 bases align to TRBD2. CDR1 MNHNY and CDR2 SVGAGI come from the germline V gene (reference sequence). This CDR3 comprises 14 residues. J lost 6 bases, V lost 8 bases, and 7 bases had no gene match. The CDR3 sequence is CASAAGTSVNEQFF. Here the CDR3 DNA reads TGTGCCAGCGCCGCCGGGACTAGCGTCAATGAGCAGTTCTTC.

The CDR3 here is CASSRNPGDNEQFF. DNA of the CDR3: TGTGCCAGCAGCCGTAATCCAGGGGACAATGAGCAGTTCTTC. The V gene is TRBV7-2, the J gene TRBJ2-1, with D possibly TRBD1 on 6 matching bases. V lost 5 bases and J lost 5, with 13 bases in between. Germline CDR1 SGHTA, CDR2 FQGNSA. CDR3 length: 14 residues.

V gene TRBV12-5 combines with J gene TRBJ2-7; maybe TRBD1 (6 bases). The CDR3 totals 19 residues. Trimming stripped 0 bases from V and 2 bases from J, with 23 bases between. Germline V lookup: CDR1 LGHNT, CDR2 FRNRAP. This chain's CDR3 is CASGLVLFGQGKSTYEQYF. In DNA form, the CDR3 reads TGTGCTAGTGGTTTGGTATTATTCGGGCAGGGGAAGAGTACCTACGAGCAGTACTTC.

The chain uses TRBV5-5 and TRBJ1-3; D gene ambiguous. The V end lost 4 bases, the J end lost 4 bases, and 18 bases lay between the germline ends. The CDR3 covers 16 residues. Germline values: CDR1 SGHKS, CDR2 YYEKEE (reference sequence). CDR3 residues: CASSSYGVASGNTIYF. CDR3 nucleotide sequence: TGTGCCAGCAGCAGTTATGGGGTCGCATCGGGAAACACCATATATTTT. Full variable domain (outside the CDR3, taken from reference TRBV5-5 and TRBJ1-3): DAGVTQSPTHLIKTRGQQVTLRCSPISGHKSVSWYQQVLGQGPQFIFQYYEKEERGRGNFPDRFSARQFPNYSSELNVNALLLGDSALYLCASSSYGVASGNTIYFGEGSWLTVV.

The CDR3 protein is CASSPLDRSEQYF. The CDR3 nucleotides are TGTGCCAGCAGTCCACTCGATAGGTCCGAGCAGTACTTC. The rearrangement links TRBV6-5 to TRBJ2-7; D not certain. Germline assignment: CDR1 MNHEY and CDR2 SVGAGI. This CDR3 comprises 13 residues. Trimming pared 5 bases from V and 6 bases from J, leaving 14 bases between.

The J gene is TRBJ2-1, the V gene TRBV6-6; TRBD1 aligns across 8 bases. The CDR3 totals 13 residues. CDR1 and CDR2 (germline): MNHNY, SVGAGI (reference sequence). V was pared by 6 bases and J by 9 bases, with 7 bases of the junction left unmatched. The CDR3 nucleotides read TGTGCCAGCAGGGTCGACAGGGGACTTGAGCAGTTCTTC. Protein product: CASRVDRGLEQFF.

This chain connects TRBV28 to TRBJ1-4; tentative D call: TRBD1 (5 bases). The CDR3 runs to 15 residues. Germline CDR1 MDHEN, CDR2 SYDVKM. Trimming shortened V by 3 bases and J by 8 bases, and 16 bases separated the two germline ends. The CDR3, as DNA: TGTGCCAGCAGTTTGGTCTGGGGGGAATCGGAAAAACTGTTTTTT. It specifies CASSLVWGESEKLFF.

This clone was counted a single time. This chain uses TRBV6-1 with TRBJ2-7, with 10 bases lining up with TRBD2. The J segment lost 7 bases and the V segment lost 2 bases, leaving 8 bases of the junction unmatched. CDR3 length: 15 amino acids. Germline assignment: CDR1 MNHNS and CDR2 SASEGT. CDR3 coding DNA: TGTGCCAGCAGTGAACTCAGCGGGAGGGAAAGGGAGCAGTACTTC. Translating it yields CASSELSGREREQYF.

This chain joins TRBV6-1 and TRBJ2-2; D is possibly TRBD1 (5 bases). This CDR3 has 14 residues. V gave up 7 bases and J gave up 1 base, with 10 bases separating them. CDR1 and CDR2 from the germline V gene are MNHNS and SASEGT. The CDR3 protein is CASKGLMNTGELFF. The CDR3 DNA sequence: TGTGCCAGCAAGGGGCTGATGAACACCGGGGAGCTGTTTTTT.